This T cell receptor beta chain was sequenced for a study of cytotoxic CD8 clonotypes in ibrutinib-treated CLL. General observations from the study: Clonality correlated strongly with circulating CD8+ T cells and exceeded age-matched healthy donors at baseline.

Sequenced by immunoSEQ multiplex PCR; TCRdb stores in-frame clones only, minus some. The sample consists of over 95,000 clones, approximately 56% of them appearing once. The CDR3 length is 15 residues. Trimming took 3 bases from V and 4 from J, leaving 14 bases between them. CDR1 and CDR2 from the germline V gene are MRHNA and SNTAGT. A remark on this clone: Its antigen is not identified.

The chain uses TRBV6-4 and TRBJ2-3; perhaps TRBD2 as D (6 bases). The sequence came from a human donor with chronic lymphocytic leukemia. The input for sequencing was PBMCs, taken after 24 months of ibrutinib treatment. The CDR3 here is CASSEMVGGADTQYF. CDR3 nucleotides: TGTGCCAGCAGTGAAATGGTGGGGGGTGCAGATACGCAGTATTTT.